This T cell receptor beta chain derives from a study of beta chain features in type 1 diabetes. Whole-study context: Healthy donors and patients had similar age, gender and cell yields.

The table lists this clone with a few counts. Its antigen is unknown. Germline V gene lookup returns CDR1 SNHLY and CDR2 FYNNEI. CDR3 length equals 12 residues. Trimming removed 2 bases at V and 4 bases at J, with 5 bases between. Sequencing targeted expressed TCRB transcripts, as all isolated RNA had been reverse transcribed. Sequenced by immunoSEQ multiplex PCR; TCRdb stores in-frame clones only, minus some. The sample carries hundreds of thousands of clones, around an eighth recorded once. One heparinised blood draw, averaging roughly 110 mL, came from each donor. Broader study findings: There was no resolution here of whether HLA type influences TCRB rearrangement. Among patients with Type 1 diabetes, TCRB CDR3s were moderately but significantly shorter in every one of the four CD4+ subsets. More deletions and fewer insertions at VDJ junctions were seen in type 1 diabetes patients.

The TCR sequence derives from a young man with type 1 diabetes. The chain links TRBV2 to TRBJ1-1; D uncertain. Sample: naive CD4+ T cells from blood. The CDR3 loop reads CASSESGTEAFF. The CDR3 DNA reads as TGTGCCAGCAGTGAATCTGGCACTGAAGCTTTCTTT.